This TCR beta chain was recovered during a study of T-cell reconstitution after alpha-beta-depleted transplantation in children. Ten or more counts support this clonotype. During its preparation, the TCRbeta library received unique molecular identifiers. TCRdb re-derived calls from the PCR reads in MiXCR, one entry per CDR3 protein. The sample shows hundreds of thousands of distinct CDR3 sequences, around 12% of them seen only once. V gave up 0 bases and J gave up 5 bases; unmatched junction bases: 6. Germline V gene lookup returns CDR1 DFQATT and CDR2 SNEGSKA (reference sequence). The CDR3 sequence is 16 residues long.

Material: PBMCs from the stem cell graft donor, obtained from the stem cell graft. The sequence was obtained from a human donor who donated a stem cell graft to a child with acute lymphoblastic leukemia. The chain recombines TRBV20-1 with TRBJ2-1, with 11 bases aligning to TRBD2. The CDR3 sequence is CSARDPGTSGDNEQFF. CDR3 nucleotides: TGCAGTGCTAGAGATCCCGGGACTAGCGGTGACAATGAGCAGTTCTTC.